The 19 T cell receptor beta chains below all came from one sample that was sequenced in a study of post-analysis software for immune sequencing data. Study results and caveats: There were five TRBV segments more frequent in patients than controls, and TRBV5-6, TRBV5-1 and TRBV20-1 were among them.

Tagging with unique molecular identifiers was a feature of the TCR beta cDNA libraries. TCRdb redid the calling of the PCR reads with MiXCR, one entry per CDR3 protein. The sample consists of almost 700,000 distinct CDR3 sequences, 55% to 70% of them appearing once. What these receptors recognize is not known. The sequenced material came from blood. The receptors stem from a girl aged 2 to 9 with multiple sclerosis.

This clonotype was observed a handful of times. The CDR3 reads CASSLLGVSETSGSTYEQYF. CDR3 DNA: TGTGCCAGCAGCTTATTGGGTGTAAGTGAGACTAGCGGGAGTACCTACGAGCAGTACTTC. This chain connects TRBV7-9 to TRBJ2-7, with TRBD2 identical over 12 bases. The V and J ends lost 2 bases and 2 bases, in that order; junction bases with no gene match: 16. Germline-derived CDR1 and CDR2 are SEHNR and FQNEAQ (reference sequence). CDR3 length: 20 residues.

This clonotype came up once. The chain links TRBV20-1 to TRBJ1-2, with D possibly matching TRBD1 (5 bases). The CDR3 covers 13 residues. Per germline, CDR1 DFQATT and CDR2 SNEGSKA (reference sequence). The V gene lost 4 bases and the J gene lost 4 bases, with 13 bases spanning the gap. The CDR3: CSAIDGGSYGYTF. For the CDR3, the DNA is TGCAGTGCTATTGACGGGGGGTCCTATGGCTACACCTTC.

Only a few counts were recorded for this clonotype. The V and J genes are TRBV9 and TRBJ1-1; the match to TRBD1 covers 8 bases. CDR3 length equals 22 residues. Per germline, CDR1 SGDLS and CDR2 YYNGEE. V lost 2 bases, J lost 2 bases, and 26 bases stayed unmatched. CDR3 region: CASSVRPAARGRGIRGNTEAFF. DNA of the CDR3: TGTGCCAGCAGCGTTCGTCCGGCGGCCAGGGGGCGCGGAATAAGAGGAAACACTGAAGCTTTCTTT.

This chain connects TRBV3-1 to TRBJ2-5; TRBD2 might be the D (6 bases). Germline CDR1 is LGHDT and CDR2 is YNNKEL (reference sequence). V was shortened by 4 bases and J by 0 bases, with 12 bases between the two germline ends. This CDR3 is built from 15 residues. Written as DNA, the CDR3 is TGTGCCAGCAGCCCGGGACTCCTGTACCAAGAGACCCAGTACTTC. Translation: CASSPGLLYQETQYF.

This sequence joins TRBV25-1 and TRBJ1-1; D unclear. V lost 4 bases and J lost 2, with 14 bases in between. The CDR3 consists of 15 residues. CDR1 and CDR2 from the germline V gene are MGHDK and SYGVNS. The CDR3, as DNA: TGTGCCAGCAGTGGAGAACCTAAGCCTAACACTGAAGCTTTCTTT. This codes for CASSGEPKPNTEAFF.

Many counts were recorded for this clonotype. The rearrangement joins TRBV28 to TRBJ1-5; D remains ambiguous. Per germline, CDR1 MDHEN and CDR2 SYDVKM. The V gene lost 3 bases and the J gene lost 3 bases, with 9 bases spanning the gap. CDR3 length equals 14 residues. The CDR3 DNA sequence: TGTGCCAGCAGTTTTATAGATGCCAATCAGCCCCAGCATTTT. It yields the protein CASSFIDANQPQHF. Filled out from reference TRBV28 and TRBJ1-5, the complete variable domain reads DVKVTQSSRYLVKRTGEKVFLECVQDMDHENMFWYRQDPGLGLRLIYFSYDVKMKEKGDIPEGYSVSREKKERFSLILESASTNQTSMYLCASSFIDANQPQHFGDGTRLSIL.

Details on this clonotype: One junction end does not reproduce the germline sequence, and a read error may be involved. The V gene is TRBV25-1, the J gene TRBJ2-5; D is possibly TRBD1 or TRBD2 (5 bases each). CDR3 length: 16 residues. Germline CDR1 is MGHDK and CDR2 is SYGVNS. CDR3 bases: TGTGCCAGCAGTGAATGGGGACCGGCAGCTCAAGAGGCCCAGTACTTC. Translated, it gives CASSEWGPAAQEAQYF.

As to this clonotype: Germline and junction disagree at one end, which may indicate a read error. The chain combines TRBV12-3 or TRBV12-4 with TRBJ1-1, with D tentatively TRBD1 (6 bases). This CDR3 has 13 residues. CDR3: CDSRMGQYTEAFF. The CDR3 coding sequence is TGTGACAGCAGGATGGGACAATACACTGAAGCTTTCTTT.

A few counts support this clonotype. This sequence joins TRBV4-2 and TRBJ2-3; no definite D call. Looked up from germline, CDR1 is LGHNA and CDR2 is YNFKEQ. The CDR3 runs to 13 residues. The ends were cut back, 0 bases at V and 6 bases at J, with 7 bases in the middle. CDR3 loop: CASSQDRQDTQYF. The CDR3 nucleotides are TGTGCCAGCAGCCAAGATAGGCAGGATACGCAGTATTTT.

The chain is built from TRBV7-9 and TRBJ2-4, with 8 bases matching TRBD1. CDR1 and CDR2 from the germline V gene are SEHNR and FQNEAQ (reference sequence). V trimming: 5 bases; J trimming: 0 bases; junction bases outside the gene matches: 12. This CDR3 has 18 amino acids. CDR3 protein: CASSPGRTGLIAKNIQYF. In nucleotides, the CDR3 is TGTGCCAGCAGCCCAGGCCGGACAGGGCTAATAGCCAAAAACATTCAGTACTTC.

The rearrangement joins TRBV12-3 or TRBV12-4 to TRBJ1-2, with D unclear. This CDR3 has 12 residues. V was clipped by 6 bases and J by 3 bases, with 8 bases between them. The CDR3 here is CASRLRHYGYTF. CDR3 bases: TGTGCCAGCAGGTTAAGACACTATGGCTACACCTTC.

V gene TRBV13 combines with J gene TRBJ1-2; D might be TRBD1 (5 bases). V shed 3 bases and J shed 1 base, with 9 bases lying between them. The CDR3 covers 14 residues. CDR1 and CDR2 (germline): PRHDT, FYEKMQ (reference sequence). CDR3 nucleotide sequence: TGTGCCAGCAGCTTCGGGACCATTAACTATGGCTACACCTTC. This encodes CASSFGTINYGYTF.

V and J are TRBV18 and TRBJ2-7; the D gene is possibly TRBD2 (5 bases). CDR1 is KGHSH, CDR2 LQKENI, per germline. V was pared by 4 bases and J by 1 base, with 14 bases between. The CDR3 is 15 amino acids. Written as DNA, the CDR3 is TGTGCCAGCTCACATCGCGCTGCGGGTTCCTACGAGCAGTACTTC. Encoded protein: CASSHRAAGSYEQYF.

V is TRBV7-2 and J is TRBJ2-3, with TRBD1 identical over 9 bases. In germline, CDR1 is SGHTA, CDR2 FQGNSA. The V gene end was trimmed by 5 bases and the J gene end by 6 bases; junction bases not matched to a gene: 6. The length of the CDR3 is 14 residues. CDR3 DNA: TGTGCCAGCAGCCCGGGACAGGGTTCGGATACGCAGTATTTT. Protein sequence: CASSPGQGSDTQYF.

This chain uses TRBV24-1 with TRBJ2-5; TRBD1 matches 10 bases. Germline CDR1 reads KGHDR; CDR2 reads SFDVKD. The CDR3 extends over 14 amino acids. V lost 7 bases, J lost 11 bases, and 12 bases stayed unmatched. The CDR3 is CATSSRDRGYEQYF. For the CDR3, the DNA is TGTGCCACCAGCTCCAGGGACAGGGGCTATGAGCAGTACTTC.

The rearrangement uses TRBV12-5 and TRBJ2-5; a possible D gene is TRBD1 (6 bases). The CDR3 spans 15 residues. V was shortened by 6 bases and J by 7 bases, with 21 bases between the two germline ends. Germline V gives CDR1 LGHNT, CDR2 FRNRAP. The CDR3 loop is CASGPQNRDIGTQYF. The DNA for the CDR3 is TGTGCTAGTGGCCCTCAGAACCGGGACATTGGGACCCAGTACTTC.

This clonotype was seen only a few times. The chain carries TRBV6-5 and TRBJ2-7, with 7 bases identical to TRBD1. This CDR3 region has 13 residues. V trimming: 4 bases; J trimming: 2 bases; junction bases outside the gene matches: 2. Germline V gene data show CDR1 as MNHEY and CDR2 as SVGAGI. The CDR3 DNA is TGTGCCAGCAGTTTTACAGGGGCCTACGAGCAGTACTTC. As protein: CASSFTGAYEQYF.

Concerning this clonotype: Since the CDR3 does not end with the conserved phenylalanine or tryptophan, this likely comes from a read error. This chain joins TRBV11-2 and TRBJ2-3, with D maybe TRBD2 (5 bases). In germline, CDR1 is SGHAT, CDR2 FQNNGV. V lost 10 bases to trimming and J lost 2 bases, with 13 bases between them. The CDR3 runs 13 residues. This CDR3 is CATSPGNTDTQYS. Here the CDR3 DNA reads TGTGCCACCAGTCCGGGGAACACAGATACGCAGTATTCT.

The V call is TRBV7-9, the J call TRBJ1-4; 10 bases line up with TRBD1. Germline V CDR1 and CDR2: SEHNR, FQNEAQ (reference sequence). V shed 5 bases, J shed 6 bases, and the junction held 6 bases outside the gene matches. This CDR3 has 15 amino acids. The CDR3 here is CASSPGGTGDEKLFF. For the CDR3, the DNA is TGTGCCAGCAGCCCAGGAGGGACAGGGGATGAAAAACTGTTTTTT.